The source of this TCR beta chain is a study of shared clonotypes between healthy human individuals. Broader study findings: In contrast to clonotypes shared by all four donors, non-shared clonotypes had lower generation probabilities.

The data were produced by immunoSEQ multiplex PCR, yet TCRdb's version contains in-frame clones alone and is incomplete. The sample has a few hundred thousand clones; 97% are singletons. Adult Caucasians living in Nashville, Tennessee made up all of the donors. CD4+ cell separation produced CD45RA+ naive and CD45RA-negative memory subsets. In regard to this clone: What it binds is not known.

The junction had 10 bases not matched to a gene; V was cut back by 5 bases and J by 3 bases. In germline, CDR1 is SEHNR, CDR2 FQNEAQ (reference sequence). This CDR3 is 16 amino acids long. Sequenced sample: naive CD4+ T cells sorted from blood. The sample's subset: CD45RA+ positively selected. V is TRBV7-9 and J is TRBJ1-2; 9 bases map to TRBD1. The sequence was obtained from a woman aged 30 to 39 in good health. CDR3 sequence: CASSPWTGVTDYGYTF. The CDR3 DNA reads as TGTGCCAGCAGCCCCTGGACAGGGGTTACGGACTATGGCTACACCTTC.